These 17 T cell receptor beta chains share one sample of origin, sequenced in a study of T-cell memory formation after mild COVID-19. TCRdb itself ran the 5' RACE reads through MiXCR, one entry per CDR3 protein. The table includes some 45,000 distinct CDR3 sequences, less than 35% detected once. The sequenced sample was PBMCs or a T cell subset sorted from them (not recorded which). The receptors shown here come from a man aged 18 to 30 who had mild COVID-19 (a few samples of this study predate the infection). Cell type and time point are not known.

V is TRBV7-3 and J is TRBJ2-3; 9 nucleotides line up with TRBD2. J was trimmed by 0 bases and V by 4 bases; bases with no gene match: 2. The CDR3 consists of 15 residues. Germline CDR1 reads SGHTA; CDR2 reads FQGTGA. DNA of the CDR3: TGTGCCAGCAGCTCCGGGACTAGCAGCACAGATACGCAGTATTTT. It yields the protein CASSSGTSSTDTQYF.

The V call is TRBV6-2 or TRBV6-3, the J call TRBJ2-7; D possibly uses TRBD1 or TRBD2 (5 bases each). Trimming shortened V by 7 bases and J by 0 bases, and 13 bases separated the two germline ends. The CDR3 covers 14 residues. Germline V gene sequence: CDR1 MNHEY, CDR2 SVGEGT. DNA for the CDR3: TGTGCCAGCACGGTGGGGGTCGTCTCCTACGAGCAGTACTTC. The encoded protein is CASTVGVVSYEQYF.

This clonotype was detected a few times. The chain employs TRBV7-9 and TRBJ2-3; no clear D gene. Trimming shortened V by 8 bases and J by 1 base, and 7 bases separated the two germline ends. Germline V gene lookup returns CDR1 SEHNR and CDR2 FQNEAQ (reference sequence). The CDR3 totals 12 residues. The CDR3 loop is CASVRRTDTQYF. The CDR3 region has the DNA TGTGCCAGCGTCAGACGCACAGATACGCAGTATTTT.

This clonotype was counted a few times. This chain's CDR3 is CASSLGQGASYEQYV. The DNA for the CDR3 is TGTGCCAGCAGCCTCGGCCAGGGGGCATCCTACGAGCAGTACGTC. The rearrangement links TRBV6-2 or TRBV6-3 to TRBJ2-7, with 8 bases matching TRBD1. CDR3 length equals 15 residues. The J segment lost 1 base and the V segment lost 6 bases, leaving 8 bases of the junction unmatched. Germline V lookup: CDR1 MNHEY, CDR2 SVGEGT.

V gene TRBV27 combines with J gene TRBJ1-1, with D hard to call. The CDR3 totals 15 residues. V lost 0 bases, J lost 7 bases, and 15 bases lay in between. Germline V lookup: CDR1 MNHEY, CDR2 SMNVEV (reference sequence). CDR3 sequence: CASSLSSMVRYEAFF. The CDR3 bases are TGTGCCAGCAGTTTATCATCGATGGTGCGTTATGAAGCTTTCTTT.

The chain is built from TRBV19 and TRBJ2-1; D possibly corresponds to TRBD2 (6 bases). The germline V gene encodes CDR1 LNHDA and CDR2 SQIVND (reference sequence). The CDR3 has 13 amino acids. V lost 10 bases to trimming and J lost 7 bases, with 17 bases between them. CDR3 bases: TGTGCCACCCACGGGGGACCGAGTAATGAGCAGTTCTTC. It is translated as CATHGGPSNEQFF.

This clonotype was seen only a few times. The chain has TRBV15 and TRBJ2-3, with D tentatively TRBD1 (6 bases). Germline-derived CDR1 and CDR2 are LNHNV and YYDKDF (reference sequence). The CDR3 extends over 15 amino acids. Trimming shortened V by 1 base and J by 2 bases, and 10 bases separated the two germline ends. The CDR3 bases are TGTGCCACCAGCAGAGCTACAGGGATCACAGATACGCAGTATTTT. Protein sequence: CATSRATGITDTQYF.

The rearrangement joins TRBV12-3 or TRBV12-4 to TRBJ1-5; D gene uncertain. Trimming stripped 8 bases from V and 4 bases from J, with 12 bases between. The CDR3 extends over 13 amino acids. DNA of the CDR3: TGTGCCAGCCAGTTTTATGGGAATCAGCCCCAGCATTTT. This codes for CASQFYGNQPQHF.

This clonotype was counted between two and nine times. The gene calls are TRBV5-1 and TRBJ2-7, with D perhaps being TRBD1 or TRBD2 (5 bases each). The CDR3 runs 15 residues. Per germline, CDR1 SGHRS and CDR2 YFSETQ. The V and J ends lost 5 bases and 0 bases respectively, with 15 bases between them. The CDR3, as DNA: TGCGCCAGCAGTCCTGGGACCTATAGCTCCTACGAGCAGTACTTC. Its translation: CASSPGTYSSYEQYF.

This clonotype was counted only a few times. The rearrangement uses TRBV11-1 and TRBJ2-1; no clear D. The ends were cut back, 5 bases at V and 0 bases at J, with 14 bases in the middle. Germline V gene data show CDR1 as SGHAT and CDR2 as FQDESV (reference sequence). There are 16 residues in the CDR3. DNA of the CDR3: TGTGCCAGCAGCCCGATTACCGCCAACTCCTACAATGAGCAGTTCTTC. Translating it yields CASSPITANSYNEQFF.

This clonotype was seen more than once but under ten times. The V call is TRBV7-2, the J call TRBJ2-3; 11 nucleotides agree with TRBD2. Trimming took 11 bases from V and 7 from J; bases not matched to a gene: 8. Germline V lookup: CDR1 SGHTA, CDR2 FQGNSA. The CDR3 contains 13 residues. CDR3 sequence reads: CAYSGGAEYTQYF. CDR3 DNA sequence: TGTGCCTATAGCGGGGGGGCCGAGTATACGCAGTATTTT.

This clonotype was detected once. This chain joins TRBV20-1 and TRBJ2-3; D gene ambiguous. The CDR3 is 17 residues long. V lost 5 bases to trimming and J lost 2 bases, with 23 bases between them. Germline lookup yields CDR1 DFQATT and CDR2 SNEGSKA (reference sequence). CDR3 sequence: CSAPSTSAKGYTDTQYF. The CDR3 nucleotides read TGCAGTGCTCCCTCCACCAGCGCCAAAGGGTACACAGATACGCAGTATTTT.

The CDR3 here is CASSLTGAYNEQFF. For the CDR3, the DNA is TGCGCCAGCAGCTTGACAGGTGCCTACAATGAGCAGTTCTTC. The chain combines TRBV5-1 with TRBJ2-1, with D perhaps matching TRBD1 (5 bases). Germline values: CDR1 SGHRS, CDR2 YFSETQ. V lost 1 base to trimming and J lost 2 bases, with 7 bases between them. The CDR3 length is 14 residues. The variable domain in full, completed from reference TRBV5-1 and TRBJ2-1, reads KAGVTQTPRYLIKTRGQQVTLSCSPISGHRSVSWYQQTPGQGLQFLFEYFSETQRNKGNFPGRFSGRQFSNSRSEMNVSTLELGDSALYLCASSLTGAYNEQFFGPGTRLTVL.

This clonotype was seen a handful of times. J is TRBJ2-3 and V is TRBV27, with D tentatively TRBD1 (6 bases). CDR3 length: 12 amino acids. The germline gives CDR1 MNHEY, CDR2 SMNVEV (reference sequence). V lost 6 bases to trimming and J lost 10 bases, with 14 bases between them. The CDR3 reads CASRHGQSSQYF. The CDR3 DNA reads as TGTGCCAGCAGACACGGACAGAGCTCGCAGTATTTT.

The rearrangement links TRBV12-3 or TRBV12-4 to TRBJ2-5, with 13 bases that match TRBD2. V lost 6 bases and J lost 7; bases outside the gene matches: 8. The CDR3 has 15 amino acids. In nucleotides, the CDR3 is TGTGCCAGCAGCGGACTAGCGGGGGCCGCTGGGACCCAGTACTTC. Its protein product is CASSGLAGAAGTQYF.

This clonotype was picked up a small number of times. The V gene is TRBV12-3 or TRBV12-4, the J gene TRBJ2-6; D uncertain. The ends were cut back, 8 bases at V and 4 bases at J, with 9 bases in the middle. The CDR3 has 13 residues. CDR3 nucleotides: TGTGCCAGCCAGCGTCGGGGGGCCAACGTCCTGACTTTC. Its translation is CASQRRGANVLTF.

This clonotype was observed at least ten times. The V and J genes are TRBV5-1 and TRBJ1-2, with D perhaps TRBD1 (6 bases). V lost 4 bases and J 7 bases, leaving 17 bases between the germline ends. Germline loops: CDR1 SGHRS, CDR2 YFSETQ. The CDR3 sequence is 14 residues long. The CDR3 DNA reads as TGCGCCAGCAGCGTAACATCGGGGGGCCGTGGCTACACCTTC. As protein: CASSVTSGGRGYTF.